The rows below give T cell receptor beta chains drawn from one sample of a study of siplizumab effects on memory and regulatory T cells. The method was immunoSEQ multiplex PCR; TCRdb's version includes in-frame clones alone and lacks a portion of them. The data contain roughly 64,000 clones, roughly 96% of them seen just once; the ten biggest clones take up around 0.086%. The sample was naive CD8+ T cells sorted from blood. The receptors stem from a human donor in good health. Each CDR3 is given without its conserved first and last residue. The order of the fields is V gene, J gene, CDR3 protein.

TRBV11-2	TRBJ1-1	ATTGGGYTEAF
TRBV19	TRBJ2-7	ASSMRQHSYEQY
TRBV6-1	TRBJ1-1	ASSSTGKEAF
TRBV6-5	TRBJ2-5	ASGVETQY
TRBV9	TRBJ2-6	ASSVAGPGANVLT
TRBV19	TRBJ1-1	ASRQGGTEAF
TRBV27	TRBJ1-2	ASSFTGTNYGYT
TRBV5-1	TRBJ1-1	ASSGMNTEAF
TRBV27	TRBJ1-5	ASSLSAFNQPQH
TRBV7-3	TRBJ2-3	ASSLLAGGTDTQY
TRBV5-3	TRBJ1-2	ARSLDEQGRYGYT
TRBV5-1	TRBJ2-1	ASSLGVSSRNEQF
TRBV5-1	TRBJ2-1	ASSFEDRGRDEQF
TRBV27	TRBJ2-5	ATRMERGGGQETQY
TRBV19	TRBJ2-7	ASSIATRGTGTYEQY
TRBV4-1	TRBJ2-1	ASSHGGESLQF
TRBV6-1	TRBJ2-7	ASSDRGVGSYEQY
TRBV11-2	TRBJ1-2	ASSLGQNYGYT
TRBV6-4	TRBJ1-6	ASSDETFNSPLH
TRBV6-5	TRBJ1-1	ASSSGEGVTEAF
TRBV19	TRBJ2-2	ASSIKALTNTGELF
TRBV13	TRBJ1-1	ASSQLGQGAAEAF
TRBV7-9	TRBJ1-1	ASSSTGKTEAF
TRBV7-8	TRBJ2-7	ASSFGTVYEQY
TRBV13	TRBJ1-1	ASSLGSMNTEAF
TRBV5-5	TRBJ1-3	ASSLWNSGNTIY
TRBV15	TRBJ1-3	ATSQGGSGNTIY
TRBV5-1	TRBJ2-7	ASSPGASYEQY
TRBV27	TRBJ2-7	ASSGQEGSYEQY
TRBV28	TRBJ1-5	ASSSGTGEDQPQH
TRBV4-1	TRBJ2-5	ASSQVGEGTQY
TRBV7-2	TRBJ2-7	ASSLVSVSGGAYEQY
TRBV19	TRBJ2-3	ASSQSPDTQY
TRBV9	TRBJ2-3	ASSDRTDTQY
TRBV11-2	TRBJ2-2	ASSPPRGADGELF
TRBV6-5	TRBJ2-1	ASTTGGLYNEQF
TRBV28	TRBJ2-7	ASTRSSYEQY
TRBV20-1	TRBJ2-1	SASSYNEQF
TRBV4-2	TRBJ2-5	ASSQGLEAGGVETQY
TRBV27	TRBJ1-5	ASRTGGNQPQH
TRBV9	TRBJ2-7	ASSAYSGTGGNEQY
TRBV2	TRBJ1-1	ASSEARGYTEAF
TRBV9	TRBJ2-5	ASSAPLAGGLGETQY
TRBV28	TRBJ1-5	ASSQTGEQPQH
TRBV11-3	TRBJ2-2	ASSLPGTGYTGELF
TRBV13	TRBJ2-7	ASSLGGGADEQY
TRBV7-9	TRBJ2-7	ASSLVDFGEQY
TRBV6-1	TRBJ1-4	ASSFGRGSELF
TRBV4-3	TRBJ2-7	ASSQDTSGVNYEQY
TRBV9	TRBJ2-2	ASSDRRGGPTGELF
TRBV29-1	TRBJ1-3	SVEDNQGTIY
TRBV30	TRBJ2-5	AWLKRGGLDETQY
TRBV27	TRBJ2-7	ASSFSSPYEQY
TRBV9	TRBJ2-2	ASSAGAGNTGELF
TRBV6-6	TRBJ1-4	ASTIVVGEKLF
TRBV5-6	TRBJ1-3	ASSLRPGTFSGNTIY
TRBV6-5	TRBJ1-5	ASSYSAVQPQH
TRBV7-3	TRBJ2-3	ASSLWTSGGLSTDTQY
TRBV6-1	TRBJ2-6	ASSVLSGANVLT
TRBV7-7	TRBJ2-5	ASSLQRGIQETQY